The clone carrying this T cell receptor (beta chain) was counted only a few times. What it binds is not known. Each CDR3 protein is one row after TCRdb ran MiXCR on the 5' RACE reads. The profile shows around 210,000 distinct CDR3 sequences, 8% to 9% of them singletons. This record comes from a study of CD8 T cells in ankylosing spondylitis. CDR3 length equals 14 residues. V lost 6 bases to trimming and J lost 6 bases, with 18 bases between them. CDR1 is MDHEN and CDR2 is SYDVKM in the germline V gene. Study-level findings and limits: Existing reports had already noted some motif variants in reactive arthritis synovial fluid and blood. In ankylosing spondylitis patients, matched synovial fluid reportedly showed significant enrichment of disease-linked clones.

This TCR came from a female donor with ankylosing spondylitis or in good health (not recorded which). Source material: blood, either unsorted or a sorted T cell fraction (not recorded which). The V and J genes are TRBV28 and TRBJ2-7; D not certain. This chain's CDR3 is CASSPVRLLREQYF. The CDR3 DNA sequence: TGTGCCAGCAGCCCGGTGAGGCTTCTGCGCGAGCAGTACTTC.